This TCR beta chain was profiled in a study of Tregs in tolerant kidney transplant recipients (dated by TCRdb to between 2019 and 2020). The study in broad terms: Transplants used related donors with nonmyeloablative bone marrow transplantation; mixed chimerism was transient in the human trials. The study used TCRbeta sequencing to identify donor-specific regulatory T cells before combined kidney and bone marrow transplantation, then tracked those cells after transplant.

This clone was detected once. This receptor's antigen is unknown. It has no much larger one-base neighbor in the sample; base qualities were not kept. What the work shows at the level of the full study, not this receptor alone: The study was limited by small patient numbers, and the findings need validation in larger populations and under other immunosuppression protocols. Expanding Tregs with activated donor B cells appeared to identify the most biologically relevant and donor-specific TCRbeta repertoire. Donor-specific Treg expansion was found to exceed global Treg expansion in tolerant patients, suggesting antigen-driven rather than nonspecific expansion. Biological reproducibility was not examined directly, but technical replication error appeared to be minimal. For some patients the PCR primers changed over time, which made it impossible to compare the samples from those patients at the nucleotide level.

For CDR1 and CDR2, the germline V gene (reference sequence) lists LNHDA and SQIVND. Measured from the cysteine to the phenylalanine, the CDR3 is 16 residues long. Here the CDR3 DNA is all that survives: 48 bases in frame from base 1. Deletion took 3 bases off V and 8 bases off J, with a span of 19 bases between the germline ends. Reading the label with the study, this specimen's time point is: blood sample drawn before combined kidney and bone marrow transplant. Unstimulated Tregs (CD4+CD25+CD127-), CD4+ non-Tregs (CD4+CD25-), CD4 and CD8 cells were FACS-sorted from thawed PBMCs. The patients were a handful of recipients of combined kidney and bone marrow transplants from the ITN036ST trial, and samples were available only from these trial subjects. Healthy control blood was separated into PBMCs by Ficoll density gradient and cryopreserved, and patient PBMCs were collected both before and after transplant.

For TCRbeta CDR3 sequencing, genomic DNA from the sorted cells was extracted using the QIAGEN DNeasy Blood and Tissue Kit. Through immunoSEQ, high-throughput TCRbeta CDR3 sequencing was done commercially, including PCR amplification with internal controls and bias correction. In the paper's pipeline: Unique productive TCRbeta sequences were defined by CDR3 nucleotide sequence where primers matched, and otherwise by CDR3 amino acid sequence together with Vbeta and Jbeta genes. To correct sorting error, sequences shared between sorted populations at a frequency ratio of 2:1 or less were removed; the rest were assigned to the higher population. A sequence counted as donor-reactive if, in CFSE-low cells, the sequence had a frequency of at least 0.01% and was expanded at least 5-fold compared with unstimulated cells. Repertoire divergence was quantified by Jensen-Shannon divergence calculated from the top 100 TCRbeta sequences ranked by frequency. For samples with multiple sequencing runs, sorting error was corrected in each run separately before the runs were combined. In its TCRdb copy, this immuneACCESS table keeps in-frame sequences only and misses some clones. Where compared with another copy, unresolved V genes explain less than half of these, and the others have no known cause. V, J and clone size are those of that table, while D and trimming were read from the DNA. For this sample the table gives about 77,000 clones, of which roughly 98% were detected only once. The top ten constitute 0.55% to 0.6% of the sample.

This specimen was CD4+ T cells from blood, taken before the transplant. This TCR was recovered from a human donor who received a combined kidney and bone marrow transplant. The chain couples TRBV19 to TRBJ1-4; TRBD1 is perhaps the D gene, given 6 matching bases. The DNA sequence is as follows: TGTGCCAGTAGTATCTGGGGGCACCTGCCAGGGGAAAAACTGTTTTTT. This gives the protein CASSIWGHLPGEKLFF.